This TCR beta chain was sequenced during a study of T cell changes during pregnancy in multiple sclerosis. TCRdb keeps only in-frame clones here, not all; method: immunoSEQ multiplex PCR. The sample records about 42,000 clones, around four fifths being singletons. The sequencing used CD4+ T cells from peripheral blood mononuclear cells, collected before pregnancy. The origin of this receptor is a female donor with multiple sclerosis, enrolled in a pregnancy study.

The CDR3 nucleotides read TGTGCCAGCAGCTCGAGCGCAGGGGCCTTTGGCTATGGCTACACCTTC. It translates to CASSSSAGAFGYGYTF. V is TRBV7-6 and J is TRBJ1-2; TRBD1 might be the D (6 bases). The germline V and J ends were trimmed by 4 bases and 4 bases, with 19 bases remaining between them. The V gene's germline CDR1 is SGHVS and CDR2 FNYEAQ. CDR3 length: 16 residues.